This TCR beta chain was identified during a study of beta chain features in type 1 diabetes. Turning to the study itself: Patients were similar to healthy donors in age and gender (as well as in cell yields). The study's findings and limits: The naive, central memory and Treg TCRB repertoires of patients appeared to be more similar to one another than those of healthy donors.

Sorting that relied on CD45RO/CCR7/CD25/CD127/CD95/CD27 yielded CD4+ naive, central memory, regulatory and stem cell-like memory cells. The CDR3 is made up of 15 amino acids. Trimming removed 6 bases from V and 0 bases from J, with 13 bases in between. The V gene's germline CDR1 is SGHDN and CDR2 FVKESK. Sequenced material consisted of expressed TCRB transcripts (all of the isolated RNA was reverse transcribed). Here immunoSEQ multiplex PCR was the method, and the copy in TCRdb shows in-frame clones only, minus some. The table has about 150,000 clones, about 8.1% seen once; the top ten hold nearly 0.65%. There are many counts of this clone. Its antigen is undetermined.

This sequence joins TRBV14 and TRBJ2-3, with D possibly TRBD1 on 5 matching bases. The clonotype was recovered from a man younger than 30 in good health. Material for sequencing was central memory CD4+ T cells from blood. For the CDR3, the DNA is TGTGCCAGCAGTTACCGACAGACGAGCACAGATACGCAGTATTTT. It yields the protein CASSYRQTSTDTQYF. The whole variable domain, remainder taken from reference TRBV14 and TRBJ2-3, is EAGVTQFPSHSVIEKGQTVTLRCDPISGHDNLYWYRRVMGKEIKFLLHFVKESKQDESGMPNNRFLAERTGGTYSTLKVQPAELEDSGVYFCASSYRQTSTDTQYFGPGTRLTVL.